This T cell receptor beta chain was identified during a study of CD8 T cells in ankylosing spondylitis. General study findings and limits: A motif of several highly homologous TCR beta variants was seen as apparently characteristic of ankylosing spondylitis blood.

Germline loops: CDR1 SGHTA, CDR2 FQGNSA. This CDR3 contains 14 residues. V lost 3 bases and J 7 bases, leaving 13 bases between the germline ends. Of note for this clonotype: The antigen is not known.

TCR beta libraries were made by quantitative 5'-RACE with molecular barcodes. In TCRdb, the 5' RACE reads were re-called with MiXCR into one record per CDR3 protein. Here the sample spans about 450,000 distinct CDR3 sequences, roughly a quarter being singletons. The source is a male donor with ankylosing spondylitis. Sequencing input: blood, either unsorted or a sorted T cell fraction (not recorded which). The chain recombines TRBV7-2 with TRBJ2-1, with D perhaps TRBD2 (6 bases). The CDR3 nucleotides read TGTGCCAGCAGCTTCGGAGGGTCCTTGAATGAGCAGTTCTTC. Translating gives CASSFGGSLNEQFF.